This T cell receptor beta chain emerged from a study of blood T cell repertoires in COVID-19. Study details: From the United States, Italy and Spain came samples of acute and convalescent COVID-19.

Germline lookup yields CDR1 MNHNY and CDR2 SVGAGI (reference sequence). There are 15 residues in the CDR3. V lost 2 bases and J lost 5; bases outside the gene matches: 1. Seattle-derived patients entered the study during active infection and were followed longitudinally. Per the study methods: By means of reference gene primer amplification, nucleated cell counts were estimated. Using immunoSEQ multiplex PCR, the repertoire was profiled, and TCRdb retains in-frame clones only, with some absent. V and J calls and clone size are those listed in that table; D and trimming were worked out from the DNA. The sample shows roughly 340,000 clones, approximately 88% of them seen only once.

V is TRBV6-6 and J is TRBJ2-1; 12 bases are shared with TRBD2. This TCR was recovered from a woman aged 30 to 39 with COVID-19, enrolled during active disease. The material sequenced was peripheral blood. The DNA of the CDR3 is TGTGCCAGCAGTTACGGGACTAGCGGGCACAATGAGCAGTTCTTC. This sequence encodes CASSYGTSGHNEQFF.